This is a list of T cell receptor beta chains from one sample in a study of beta chain features in type 1 diabetes. TCRdb's table, derived via immunoSEQ multiplex PCR, lists solely in-frame clones and lacks some. The sample holds 300,000 to 350,000 clones, around 20% seen once. Sequencing was done on a sample of naive CD4+ T cells from blood. The receptor source for this set is a woman younger than 30 in good health. The CDR3 runs from the conserved cysteine through the conserved F or W. The D gene is left open where the match is weak. Clone sizes are given selectively: once, few, many, or a class where the clone is expanded.

>-|TRBJ2-7|-|TRBV5-4
TGTGCCAGCAGCTTTCGTGCGTCCTACGAGCAGTACTTC
CASSFRASYEQYF
>few|TRBJ1-2|-|TRBV4-1
TGCGCCAGCAGCCTGAGCGGACAGTTTGGCTACACCTTC
CASSLSGQFGYTF
>-|TRBJ2-7|TRBD2|TRBV11-1
TGTGCCAGCAGCCCGGGACTAGCGGGGGGGCACGAGCAGTACTTC
CASSPGLAGGHEQYF
>-|TRBJ2-1|-|TRBV10-3
TGTGCCATCAGTGAGTCCAGGGGGCGGGGGCTCTACAATGAGCAGTTCTTC
CAISESRGRGLYNEQFF
>few|TRBJ1-1|TRBD1|TRBV19
TGTGCCAGTAGTAAACAGGGGAAGGACACTGAAGCTTTCTTT
CASSKQGKDTEAFF
>few|TRBJ1-4|TRBD1|TRBV7-2
TGTGCCAGCAGCTTATCCGCTACAGGGGCAGAAAAACTGTTTTTT
CASSLSATGAEKLFF
>few|TRBJ2-1|-|TRBV11-2
TGTGCCAGCAGCTTAGACGGCTCCTACAATGAGCAGTTCTTC
CASSLDGSYNEQFF
>-|TRBJ1-1|-|TRBV5-1
TGCGCCAGCAGCTTGGCCGGCAGGTCTGGAGCTTTCTTT
CASSLAGRSGAFF
>few|TRBJ2-2|-|TRBV27
TGTGCCATCTCAAGCGAGGCATTCGCCGGGGAGCTGTTTTTT
CAISSEAFAGELFF
>-|TRBJ1-2|-|TRBV7-9
TGTGCCAGCAGCTTAGAGAGATATGGCTACACCTTC
CASSLERYGYTF
>-|TRBJ1-3|TRBD1|TRBV6-5
TGTGCCAGCAGTTACTCAGGGGGCCTTGCTGGAAACACCATATATTTT
CASSYSGGLAGNTIYF
>-|TRBJ2-7|-|TRBV19
TGTGCCAGTAGTTCAGGACTCTCCTACGAGCAGTACTTC
CASSSGLSYEQYF
>-|TRBJ2-5|TRBD2|TRBV6-5
TGTGCCAGCACTTACGGGGCGGGGGGGCGTCAAGAGACCCAGTACTTC
CASTYGAGGRQETQYF
>few|TRBJ1-1|-|TRBV7-2
TGTGCCAGCAGCTTAGGTCCGGGGAACACTGAAGCTTTCTTT
CASSLGPGNTEAFF
>few|TRBJ2-3|-|TRBV5-1
TGCGCCAGCAGCTCTCCTACTGCAGATACGCAGTATTTT
CASSSPTADTQYF
>-|TRBJ2-7|TRBD1|TRBV27
TGTGCCAGCTTGGGCTTGGGTAAGGGGGCGGAGGAGCAGTACTTC
CASLGLGKGAEEQYF